This T cell receptor (beta chain) was sequenced for a study of cytomegalovirus exposure and HLA in healthy donors. The germline V gene encodes CDR1 MNHNY and CDR2 SVGAGI (reference sequence). The CDR3 totals 15 residues. With V trimmed by 2 bases and J by 0 bases, 0 bases remained unmatched. Each donor's status was that of a healthy bone marrow donor. The PCR had 60 Vbeta and 13 Jbeta primers. Data came from immunoSEQ multiplex PCR; TCRdb stores just in-frame clones and leaves some out. The sample carries 130,000 or so clones, roughly 84% recorded once. The sequence was collected from a woman between 18 and 30 years old in good health and CMV-seropositive. The V and J genes are TRBV6-6 and TRBJ1-4, with 7 bases identical to TRBD1. Sequencing was performed on PBMCs. CDR3 sequence reads: CASSYQGATNEKLFF. In nucleotides, the CDR3 is TGTGCCAGCAGTTACCAGGGGGCAACTAATGAAAAACTGTTTTTT.